This paragraph reports one T cell receptor beta chain. Its cognate antigen is unknown. These data belong to a study of T cell responses to AZD1222 COVID-19 vaccine. Overall study results and limits: A rise in Spike-specific TCR breadth and depth followed two AZD1222 doses.

Trimming pared 7 bases from V and 6 bases from J, leaving 15 bases between. The CDR3 runs 14 residues. Germline CDR1 and CDR2: MNHNS and SASEGT. Combined were second doses at about 4 or about 12 weeks. Generated by immunoSEQ multiplex PCR, the TCRdb table keeps only in-frame clones and is missing some. The repertoire includes some 180,000 clones, 92% of them detected once, and approximately 1.8% sits in the top ten. Sequencing used peripheral blood, obtained 28 days after the second AZD1222 dose. The origin of this receptor is an adult who received the AZD1222 COVID-19 vaccine. The rearrangement uses TRBV6-1 and TRBJ2-2; unclear D gene. The CDR3 DNA reads TGTGCCAGCACCCTCTTGCTAGTCTCCGGGGAGCTGTTTTTT. Protein product: CASTLLLVSGELFF.